The 30 T cell receptor beta chains reported below all come from one sample, sequenced in a study of blood T cells in healthy people across ages. A second PCR, run for about 7 to 11 cycles, used a sample-barcoded 5' primer plus a J-beta primer mix. Via MiXCR, TCRdb re-called the 5' RACE reads, giving one row per CDR3 protein. The sample holds about 1.4 million distinct CDR3 sequences, approximately 63% seen once. The sequenced sample was blood. These receptors were taken from a man aged 18 to 29 in good health.

The count of this clonotype is one. One end of the junction is discordant with germline, which a read error may explain. The rearrangement joins TRBV25-1 to TRBJ2-5, with D uncertain. The CDR3 has 15 amino acids. The V gene's germline CDR1 is MGHDK and CDR2 SYGVNS. The CDR3 DNA reads TGTGCCAGCAGTGCTGCGCGACAACCTCAAGAGACCCGGTACTTC. Amino acid sequence: CASSAARQPQETRYF.

This clonotype was detected only a few times. The CDR3 region has the DNA TGTGCCAGCAGTCTTAAGGACACCTCCTACGAGCAGTACTTC. Its translation: CASSLKDTSYEQYF. The genes are TRBV12-3 or TRBV12-4 and TRBJ2-7; D perhaps matches TRBD1 (5 bases). With 5 bases removed from V and 0 bases from J, the gap between germline ends came to 11 bases. CDR3 length: 14 amino acids.

The chain recombines TRBV6-2 or TRBV6-3 with TRBJ2-5, with 8 positions matching TRBD2. The CDR3 totals 13 residues. Looked up from germline, CDR1 is MNHEY and CDR2 is SVGEGT. J was trimmed by 4 bases and V by 10 bases; bases with no gene match: 8. CDR3 loop: CATRRGGRETQYF. The CDR3 region has the DNA TGTGCCACCCGACGGGGGGGCCGAGAGACCCAGTACTTC.

The chain links TRBV20-1 to TRBJ2-1; 11 nucleotides match TRBD2. Trimming at V came to 4 bases and at J to 3 bases, leaving 5 bases not matched to a gene. Germline-derived CDR1 and CDR2 are DFQATT and SNEGSKA (reference sequence). CDR3 length: 15 amino acids. CDR3 nucleotide sequence: TGCAGTGCTACCGGGACTAGCGGACACTACAATGAGCAGTTCTTC. Translating gives CSATGTSGHYNEQFF.

V gene TRBV14 combines with J gene TRBJ1-1, with D uncertain. Germline CDR1 is SGHDN and CDR2 is FVKESK. The CDR3 is 13 residues long. Trimming shortened V by 3 bases and J by 4 bases, and 9 bases separated the two germline ends. CDR3 DNA sequence: TGTGCCAGCAGCCACCGGCCCGGCACTGAAGCTTTCTTT. Protein product: CASSHRPGTEAFF. Based on the CDR3 plus reference TRBV14 and TRBJ1-1, the full variable domain is EAGVTQFPSHSVIEKGQTVTLRCDPISGHDNLYWYRRVMGKEIKFLLHFVKESKQDESGMPNNRFLAERTGGTYSTLKVQPAELEDSGVYFCASSHRPGTEAFFGQGTRLTVV.

The V gene is TRBV7-9, the J gene TRBJ2-7; D is tentatively TRBD1 or TRBD2 (5 bases each). The V and J ends lost 4 bases and 5 bases respectively, with 15 bases between them. The CDR3 loop spans 14 amino acids. The germline V gene has CDR1 SEHNR and CDR2 FQNEAQ (reference sequence). The CDR3 DNA follows: TGTGCCAGCAGCTACCGGCCACGGGACCACGAGCAGTACTTC. Protein product: CASSYRPRDHEQYF.

This clonotype was seen only a few times. V and J are TRBV3-1 and TRBJ1-5, with 10 nucleotides matching TRBD1. V dropped 1 base and J dropped 4; count of bases not matched to a gene: 1. The CDR3 is made up of 15 amino acids. In germline, CDR1 is LGHDT, CDR2 YNNKEL (reference sequence). Written as DNA, the CDR3 is TGTGCCAGCAGCCAAGGGGGACAGGGGAATCAGCCCCAGCATTTT. Translating gives CASSQGGQGNQPQHF. Based on the CDR3 plus reference TRBV3-1 and TRBJ1-5, the full variable domain is DTAVSQTPKYLVTQMGNDKSIKCEQNLGHDTMYWYKQDSKKFLKIMFSYNNKELIINETVPNRFSPKSPDKAHLNLHINSLELGDSAVYFCASSQGGQGNQPQHFGDGTRLSIL.

This clonotype was detected only once. The CDR3 DNA is TGTGCCAGCAGCTTGGAAGAGGTACAATATGAGCAGTTCTTC. It specifies CASSLEEVQYEQFF. V and J are TRBV5-5 and TRBJ2-1; D is unclear. V was clipped by 0 bases and J by 8 bases, with 12 bases between them. The CDR3 has 14 residues. Looked up from germline, CDR1 is SGHKS and CDR2 is YYEKEE (reference sequence).

This chain links TRBV5-1 with TRBJ2-7; 8 positions match TRBD2. This CDR3 is built from 15 residues. Per the germline V gene, CDR1 is SGHRS and CDR2 is YFSETQ. V lost 4 bases and J lost 7; bases outside the gene matches: 13. The CDR3 is CASSGTSGHYNEQYF. CDR3 nucleotides: TGCGCCAGCAGCGGTACTAGCGGACATTACAATGAGCAGTACTTC.

A few counts support this clonotype. J is TRBJ2-1 and V is TRBV7-2, with D tentatively TRBD1 or TRBD2 (5 bases each). Germline loops: CDR1 SGHTA, CDR2 FQGNSA. Trimming took 5 bases from V and 3 from J, leaving 17 bases between them. The length of the CDR3 is 16 residues. The CDR3 DNA reads TGTGCCAGCAGCAAGAGACGGGACGATCGCTACAATGAGCAGTTCTTC. Translation: CASSKRRDDRYNEQFF. Full variable domain (rest looked up from reference TRBV7-2 and TRBJ2-1): GAGVSQSPSNKVTEKGKDVELRCDPISGHTALYWYRQSLGQGLEFLIYFQGNSAPDKSGLPSDRFSAERTGGSVSTLTIQRTQQEDSAVYLCASSKRRDDRYNEQFFGPGTRLTVL.

The V call is TRBV10-3, the J call TRBJ1-2; D remains ambiguous. Germline assignment: CDR1 ENHRY and CDR2 SYGVKD. This CDR3 comprises 14 residues. Trimming cost V 3 bases and J 3 bases, with 11 bases left between them. The CDR3, as DNA: TGTGCCATCAGTGAACCGGCAGGTTACTATGGCTACACCTTC. Translation: CAISEPAGYYGYTF.

This rearrangement joins TRBV20-1 to TRBJ2-3; 14 bases match TRBD2. Germline-derived CDR1 and CDR2 are DFQATT and SNEGSKA (reference sequence). The ends lost 6 bases at V and 4 bases at J; junction bases unmatched: 12. This CDR3 spans 17 amino acids. The CDR3 loop is CSARTSGGQRSADTQYF. Here the CDR3 DNA reads TGCAGTGCCCGGACTAGCGGGGGGCAACGTTCCGCAGATACGCAGTATTTT.

The chain links TRBV27 to TRBJ2-1, with 8 bases lining up with TRBD1. Per germline, CDR1 MNHEY and CDR2 SMNVEV (reference sequence). The V segment lost 5 bases and the J segment 2 bases; nucleotides outside the gene matches: 8. This CDR3 is built from 16 residues. The CDR3 sequence: CASSIPTGAPYNEQFF. The CDR3 DNA reads as TGTGCCAGCAGTATACCGACAGGGGCCCCCTACAATGAGCAGTTCTTC.

This chain connects TRBV12-3 or TRBV12-4 to TRBJ2-3, with 7 bases fitting TRBD1. The CDR3 spans 15 residues. J lost 4 bases, V lost 3 bases, and 7 bases had no gene match. CDR3 bases: TGTGCCAGCAGTTTCGTGACAGGGAGCGCAGATACGCAGTATTTT. As protein: CASSFVTGSADTQYF.

This rearrangement joins TRBV11-3 to TRBJ2-1, with D hard to call. CDR3 length: 13 amino acids. Germline CDR1 and CDR2: SGHNT and YENEEA. Trimming took off 6 bases at V and 5 bases at J, with 11 bases between the two ends. The CDR3 DNA is TGTGCCAGCAGGGGGTCAGCCAACAATGAGCAGTTCTTC. Residues: CASRGSANNEQFF.

V and J are TRBV10-3 and TRBJ2-3; a possible D gene is TRBD1 (5 bases). V was cut by 3 bases and J by 2 bases, with 12 bases left in between. The CDR3 sequence is 15 residues long. Per the germline V gene, CDR1 is ENHRY and CDR2 is SYGVKD. The CDR3 is CAISDGAKLTDTQYF. CDR3 nucleotide sequence: TGTGCCATCAGTGATGGGGCTAAACTCACAGATACGCAGTATTTT.

V and J are TRBV3-1 and TRBJ2-1; possibly TRBD2 for D (6 bases). This CDR3 region has 15 residues. CDR1 LGHDT and CDR2 YNNKEL come from the germline V gene (reference sequence). The V and J ends lost 1 base and 8 bases respectively, with 15 bases between them. The CDR3: CASSQVGLGGDEQFF. DNA of the CDR3: TGTGCCAGCAGCCAAGTGGGTCTCGGGGGTGATGAGCAGTTCTTC.

V and J are TRBV12-3 or TRBV12-4 and TRBJ1-2; 8 nucleotides line up with TRBD1. V gave up 5 bases and J gave up 5 bases; unmatched junction bases: 10. The CDR3 is 15 amino acids. In DNA form, the CDR3 reads TGTGCCAGCAGTCCGGGCAGGGGGCTAGGGTATGGCTACACCTTC. Protein sequence: CASSPGRGLGYGYTF.

V usage is TRBV11-2 and J usage is TRBJ2-4; D may be TRBD1 (5 bases). Germline CDR1 and CDR2: SGHAT and FQNNGV. The CDR3 has 13 amino acids. Trimming left V 5 bases short and J 15 bases short, with 20 bases between. CDR3 region: CASSPGSAIPWYF. Written as DNA, the CDR3 is TGTGCCAGCAGCCCAGGGTCCGCGATCCCGTGGTACTTC.

The gene calls are TRBV13 and TRBJ2-7; D perhaps matches TRBD2 (6 bases). From germline, CDR1 is PRHDT and CDR2 FYEKMQ (reference sequence). This CDR3 spans 14 amino acids. V was clipped by 5 bases and J by 7 bases, with 18 bases between them. The CDR3 DNA is TGTGCCAGCAGCCAAGAACTAGCAGTCAATGAGCAGTACTTC. Translation: CASSQELAVNEQYF.

To note about this clonotype: An end of the junction does not agree with germline; a read error may underlie this. The chain joins TRBV7-7 to TRBJ2-4, with 8 bases aligning to TRBD1. With the DNA end fitting TRBJ2-5 better, the J assignment may be wrong. Per the germline V gene, CDR1 is SSHAT and CDR2 is FNYEAQ (reference sequence). CDR3 length: 15 residues. DNA of the CDR3: TGTGCTAGCAGCTTAGCGGACAGGGCACAAGAGACCCAGTACTTC. Translated: CASSLADRAQETQYF.

This clonotype appeared a few times. The V gene is TRBV6-5, the J gene TRBJ2-5; no firm D call. The ends were cut back, 2 bases at V and 0 bases at J, with 4 bases in the middle. The CDR3 sequence is 13 residues long. In germline, CDR1 is MNHEY, CDR2 SVGAGI. The DNA of the CDR3 is TGTGCCAGCAGTTACAACAACCAAGAGACCCAGTACTTC. Residues: CASSYNNQETQYF.

The chain couples TRBV19 to TRBJ2-1; possibly TRBD1 or TRBD2 for D (5 bases each). Per germline, CDR1 LNHDA and CDR2 SQIVND (reference sequence). This CDR3 region has 17 residues. Trimming pared 6 bases from V and 4 bases from J, leaving 22 bases between. CDR3 sequence (DNA): TGTGCCAGTAGAGTATCCGGGACCGCGACTATTTACAATGAGCAGTTCTTC. Protein sequence: CASRVSGTATIYNEQFF.

The J gene is TRBJ2-5, the V gene TRBV12-3 or TRBV12-4, with D possibly TRBD1 on 6 matching bases. Trimming left V 6 bases short and J 1 base short, with 12 bases between. This CDR3 has 14 residues. The DNA for the CDR3 is TGTGCCAGCAGGGATACAGGGATCCAAGAGACCCAGTACTTC. It translates to CASRDTGIQETQYF.

J is TRBJ2-3 and V is TRBV7-9; possibly TRBD1 or TRBD2 for D (6 bases each). The CDR3 covers 16 residues. Trimming cost V 6 bases and J 3 bases, with 19 bases left between them. Germline assignment: CDR1 SEHNR and CDR2 FQNEAQ (reference sequence). Here the CDR3 DNA reads TGTGCCAGCAGGTCCACCGAGGGGGGAGGAACAGATACGCAGTATTTT. The encoded protein is CASRSTEGGGTDTQYF.

A few counts support this clonotype. The V gene is TRBV21-1, the J gene TRBJ2-7; the table's D gene call, TRBD1, was not cross checked with the DNA. The end of the DNA is better explained by TRBJ2-5, so the J call may be wrong. TRBV21-1 is reported as a pseudogene. CDR3 size: 14 residues. Here the CDR3 reads CASTFGRDKETQYF. As DNA, the CDR3 is TGTGCCAGCACCTTCGGTAGGGACAAAGAGACCCAGTACTTC.

In this sample, this clonotype turned up a few times. V gene TRBV12-5 combines with J gene TRBJ1-2; D gene uncertain. Trimming left V 2 bases short and J 7 bases short, with 14 bases between. The CDR3 consists of 14 residues. Germline-derived CDR1 and CDR2 are LGHNT and FRNRAP. The CDR3 coding sequence is TGTGCTAGTGGTTTGACGACCCCCTGGGGTGGCTACACCTTC. It encodes CASGLTTPWGGYTF.

CDR3 sequence: CASGLDRGPYNEQFF. The CDR3 region has the DNA TGTGCCAGCGGGTTGGACAGGGGCCCCTACAATGAGCAGTTCTTC. The V call is TRBV12-3 or TRBV12-4, the J call TRBJ2-1, with 9 nucleotides matching TRBD1. The CDR3 totals 15 residues. Losses at the gene ends were 8 bases for V and 2 bases for J; bases not matched to a gene: 7.

The chain is built from TRBV4-1 and TRBJ2-3, with D perhaps matching TRBD2 (6 bases). The germline V gene has CDR1 MGHRA and CDR2 YSYEKL. The CDR3 is 16 amino acids. V lost 4 bases and J lost 2, with 16 bases in between. CDR3 bases: TGCGCCAGCAGCCCCAGACTAGTGCCTATCACAGATACGCAGTATTTT. Residues: CASSPRLVPITDTQYF.

J is TRBJ2-5 and V is TRBV11-3; no firm D call. V gave up 0 bases and J gave up 1 base, with 9 bases separating them. CDR3 length: 15 amino acids. Looked up from germline, CDR1 is SGHNT and CDR2 is YENEEA. The CDR3 nucleotides read TGTGCCAGCAGCTTAGATCGGTCGAGCCAAGAGACCCAGTACTTC. It codes for CASSLDRSSQETQYF.